The sequence of this T cell receptor (beta chain) was determined in a study of T cell clonality in common variable immunodeficiency. Notes on the study in general: Reportedly, TCR beta sequences from common variable immunodeficiency showed fewer deletions and N-nucleotide insertions.

Concerning this clone itself: What it binds is not known. Read data end 3 residues before the CDR3 end; the end is taken from the germline J gene.

The CDR3 has 16 amino acids. Germline lookup yields CDR1 SGHVS and CDR2 FNYEAQ. The germline V and J ends were trimmed by 5 bases and 0 bases, with 16 bases remaining between them. Patients had low serum IgG, IgA and/or IgM and specific antibody deficiency. Control and CVID samples contributed equal amounts of genomic DNA. Sequencing was performed with immunoSEQ multiplex PCR; in TCRdb, only in-frame clones are kept and a portion is missing. Recorded here are roughly 30,000 clones, with no singletons, and the ten leading clones hold 29%. The receptor was isolated from a human donor with common variable immunodeficiency. The chain employs TRBV7-6 and TRBJ1-1, with a weak D call TRBD1 (6 bases). Sequencing input: peripheral blood mononuclear cells. CDR3 sequence: CASSLGQRAMNTEAFF. The DNA read from the CDR3 is TGTGCCAGCAGCCTTGGACAGAGGGCCATGAACACTGAA.